The clone carrying this TCR beta chain was observed at least ten times. This sample stems from a study of CDR3 diversity in severe acne. TCRdb used MiXCR to reprocess the PCR reads, holding one entry per CDR3 protein. The sample comprises 89,000 or so distinct CDR3 sequences, around 50% of which are singletons, and roughly a tenth rests with the top ten. The CDR3 is made up of 13 amino acids. Between the trimmed V and J ends, which lost 5 bases and 9 bases, there was a span of 14 bases. In germline, CDR1 is DFQATT, CDR2 SNEGSKA (reference sequence). V usage is TRBV20-1 and J usage is TRBJ1-6; D unclear. The specimen sequenced was blood. This clonotype originated in a male donor in good health, serving as a control. As DNA, the CDR3 is TGCAGTGCTGTCTCACAAGGAGTTTCACCCCTCCACTTT. Translation gives CSAVSQGVSPLHF.